This T cell receptor beta chain originates from a study of shared clonotypes between healthy human individuals. As concerns this clone: The same CDR3 arises from other DNA sequences in this sample as well.

The authors loaded around 200 ng DNA, tens of thousands of T cell genomes, into sorted-subset replicate PCRs. Clones were sequenced by immunoSEQ multiplex PCR, and TCRdb holds only the in-frame ones, with some missing. This table holds millions of clones, 85% to 95% found once. Terminally differentiated effector memory CD45RA+ cells were excluded by CCR7 positive selection of CD45RO-negative cells. V shed 3 bases and J 8 bases; nucleotides not matched to a gene: 5. Germline CDR1 reads SGDLS; CDR2 reads YYNGEE. This CDR3 contains 13 residues. The source is a man aged 18 to 29 in good health. Sequencing input: naive CD8+ T cells sorted from blood. The gene calls are TRBV9 and TRBJ2-1; 7 bases are shared with TRBD2. The CDR3 reads CASSAGLGDEQFF. The CDR3 DNA follows: TGTGCCAGCAGCGCCGGACTAGGAGATGAGCAGTTCTTC.